A selection of T cell receptor beta chains follows, all from one sample in a study of shared clonotypes between healthy human individuals. Libraries were prepared by immunoSEQ multiplex PCR; TCRdb keeps only in-frame clonotypes and omits some of them. The sample has about 1.5 million clones, roughly 98% seen once. The sequenced sample consisted of naive CD4+ T cells sorted from blood. The receptors stem from a man between 25 and 39 years old in good health. The CDR3 runs from the conserved cysteine through the conserved F or W. Each record gives: J gene, V gene, D gene, clone size, CDR3 protein, CDR3 DNA. D genes are given only for firm matches. Size values are once, few and many counts, or a class for expanded clones, and some rows have none.

TRBJ2-1	TRBV9	TRBD2	NA	CASSPPPSGRINEQFF	TGTGCCAGCAGCCCTCCCCCTAGCGGGAGGATTAATGAGCAGTTCTTC
TRBJ2-3	TRBV5-4	TRBD2	NA	CASSLFQRDTDTQYF	TGTGCCAGCAGCTTGTTCCAGCGGGACACAGATACGCAGTATTTT
TRBJ2-2	TRBV14	NA	NA	CASSQQQGLTGELFF	TGTGCCAGCAGCCAGCAACAGGGACTCACCGGGGAGCTGTTTTTT
TRBJ1-5	TRBV4-1	NA	NA	CASSQDPGYSNQPQHF	TGCGCCAGCAGCCAAGATCCGGGGTATAGCAATCAGCCCCAGCATTTT
TRBJ1-3	TRBV5-6	NA	NA	CASSQNQRGNTIYF	TGTGCCAGCAGCCAAAATCAGAGGGGAAACACCATATATTTT
TRBJ2-1	TRBV28	TRBD2	NA	CASKTSGRPNEQFF	TGTGCCAGCAAGACTAGCGGACGACCCAATGAGCAGTTCTTC
TRBJ1-4	TRBV15	TRBD1	NA	CATSLFGTGANEKLFF	TGTGCCACCAGCCTTTTTGGGACAGGGGCAAATGAAAAACTGTTTTTT
TRBJ2-1	TRBV11-3	NA	NA	CASSRQGFDEQFF	TGTGCCAGCAGCCGTCAGGGGTTTGATGAGCAGTTCTTC
TRBJ2-5	TRBV11-3	TRBD1	NA	CATLTGGHVKETQYF	TGTGCCACACTAACAGGGGGCCACGTGAAAGAGACCCAGTACTTC
TRBJ2-7	TRBV15	NA	NA	CATSRDEGRDYEQYF	TGTGCCACCAGCAGAGATGAAGGGCGAGACTACGAGCAGTACTTC
TRBJ2-7	TRBV10-3	TRBD2	NA	CAISEVAGGRDEQYF	TGTGCCATCAGTGAGGTAGCGGGAGGTCGGGACGAGCAGTACTTC
TRBJ2-7	TRBV27	TRBD2	NA	CASSLRSSGRAIGLEQYF	TGTGCCAGCAGTTTACGGTCTAGCGGGAGGGCCATCGGTCTTGAGCAGTACTTC
TRBJ1-4	TRBV2	NA	NA	CASTARREKLFF	TGTGCCAGCACGGCCCGAAGGGAAAAACTGTTTTTT
TRBJ2-5	TRBV7-7	NA	NA	CASSLKGGETQYF	TGTGCCAGCAGCTTAAAGGGGGGAGAGACCCAGTACTTC
TRBJ2-1	TRBV7-2	NA	once	CASSLRVRERSYNEQFF	TGTGCCAGCAGCTTAAGGGTCCGGGAACGCTCCTACAATGAGCAGTTCTTC
TRBJ2-2	TRBV11-2	NA	NA	CASSLNVRTGELFF	TGTGCCAGCAGCTTAAACGTTAGGACCGGGGAGCTGTTTTTT